What follows are 20 T cell receptor beta chains derived from one specimen sequenced in a study of blood T cells in healthy people across ages. The use of a sample-barcoded 5' primer and a J-beta primer mix characterized a second PCR of about 7 to 12 cycles. TCRdb itself ran the 5' RACE reads through MiXCR, one entry per CDR3 protein. The sample yields about 1.4 million distinct CDR3 sequences, 59% seen once. Specimen: blood. Receptor source: a man between 18 and 29 years old in good health.

This clonotype was detected a few times. J is TRBJ2-7 and V is TRBV4-3, with a possible D match to TRBD2 (7 bases). Germline V gene lookup returns CDR1 LGHNA and CDR2 YSLEER. The CDR3 has 18 residues. The germline V and J ends were trimmed by 0 bases and 3 bases, with 21 bases remaining between them. The CDR3 sequence is CASSQDMRGGHTYYEQYF. The CDR3 nucleotides are TGCGCCAGCAGCCAAGATATGAGGGGGGGCCATACTTACTACGAGCAGTACTTC.

The J gene is TRBJ2-7, the V gene TRBV20-1, with D tentatively TRBD1 (5 bases). The CDR3 has 13 amino acids. The germline gives CDR1 DFQATT, CDR2 SNEGSKA (reference sequence). V was cut by 3 bases and J by 2 bases, with 11 bases left in between. The CDR3 nucleotides read TGCAGTGCTAGGGGCAGGGCCACCTACGAGCAGTACTTC. Encoded protein: CSARGRATYEQYF.

This clonotype occurred once. V and J are TRBV13 and TRBJ1-2; D unclear. Trimming stripped 4 bases from V and 2 bases from J, with 17 bases between. Germline CDR1 reads PRHDT; CDR2 reads FYEKMQ (reference sequence). This CDR3 comprises 16 residues. CDR3 sequence: CASSSRSGNLNYGYTF. CDR3 in DNA: TGTGCCAGCAGCTCCCGGTCGGGCAATTTGAACTATGGCTACACCTTC. Variable domain in full (rest from reference TRBV13 and TRBJ1-2): AAGVIQSPRHLIKEKRETATLKCYPIPRHDTVYWYQQGPGQDPQFLISFYEKMQSDKGSIPDRFSAQQFSDYHSELNMSSLELGDSALYFCASSSRSGNLNYGYTFGSGTRLTVV.

The V gene is TRBV3-1, the J gene TRBJ2-3; D tentatively reads TRBD1 or TRBD2 (5 bases each). The CDR3 loop spans 20 amino acids. V gave up 3 bases and J gave up 3 bases, with 28 bases separating them. Germline V gene sequence: CDR1 LGHDT, CDR2 YNNKEL (reference sequence). This chain's CDR3 is CASSHGDPRWTHGYTDTQYF. The DNA for the CDR3 is TGTGCCAGCAGCCATGGGGACCCCCGGTGGACCCATGGATATACAGATACGCAGTATTTT.

The chain combines TRBV20-1 with TRBJ2-1; D is uncertain. This CDR3 is built from 14 residues. Germline V lookup: CDR1 DFQATT, CDR2 SNEGSKA (reference sequence). V lost 7 bases, J lost 2 bases, and 15 bases lay in between. CDR3 coding DNA: TGCAGTGTTGACGCCCACGTTGCCTACAATGAGCAGTTCTTC. This encodes CSVDAHVAYNEQFF.

The chain has TRBV2 and TRBJ2-2; D remains unclear. Looked up from germline, CDR1 is SNHLY and CDR2 is FYNNEI. This CDR3 has 12 residues. The V and J ends lost 6 bases and 6 bases respectively, with 8 bases between them. The CDR3 nucleotides read TGTGCCAGCAGGGTCCAGTCCGGGGAGCTGTTTTTT. Protein product: CASRVQSGELFF.

This chain uses TRBV12-3 or TRBV12-4 with TRBJ2-5, with D hard to call. Trimming removed 7 bases at V and 0 bases at J, with 15 bases between. CDR3 length: 15 amino acids. The CDR3 bases are TGTGCCAGCAAGTCCGGGCGAACGTACCAAGAGACCCAGTACTTC. Protein sequence: CASKSGRTYQETQYF.

The rearrangement links TRBV5-1 to TRBJ2-5; 7 bases match TRBD1. The CDR3 contains 14 residues. Germline V gene sequence: CDR1 SGHRS, CDR2 YFSETQ. V gave up 5 bases and J gave up 1 base; unmatched junction bases: 5. The chain's CDR3 is CASRSGQTQETQYF. The DNA of the CDR3 is TGCGCCAGCAGATCGGGACAGACCCAAGAGACCCAGTACTTC.

This sequence joins TRBV6-2 or TRBV6-3 and TRBJ2-7, with 11 bases fitting TRBD2. The J call is in doubt because the DNA end fits TRBJ2-5 better. Germline V gene lookup returns CDR1 MNHEY and CDR2 SVGEGT. The CDR3 is made up of 16 amino acids. CDR3 sequence reads: CASRSPSGGSKETQYF. The CDR3 DNA reads TGTGCCAGCAGAAGCCCTAGCGGGGGGTCGAAAGAGACCCAGTACTTC.

V usage is TRBV4-3 and J usage is TRBJ1-1; the D is unclear. The CDR3 consists of 17 residues. CDR1 LGHNA and CDR2 YSLEER come from the germline V gene. Trimming removed 0 bases from V and 1 base from J, with 15 bases in between. CDR3 coding DNA: TGCGCCAGCAGCCAAGAGGGTCCTCGCTTTGGGAACACTGAAGCTTTCTTT. This encodes CASSQEGPRFGNTEAFF.

J is TRBJ2-3 and V is TRBV7-9; 11 bases fit TRBD2. Germline lookup yields CDR1 SEHNR and CDR2 FQNEAQ (reference sequence). The V and J ends lost 3 bases and 5 bases, in that order; junction bases with no gene match: 7. CDR3 length equals 16 residues. CDR3 residues: CASSLGTSGSIDTQYF. The DNA of the CDR3 is TGTGCCAGCAGCTTGGGAACTAGCGGGAGTATAGATACGCAGTATTTT.

The chain carries TRBV4-1 and TRBJ2-5; perhaps D is TRBD1 or TRBD2 (5 bases each). CDR1 is MGHRA and CDR2 is YSYEKL in the germline V gene. V was pared by 3 bases and J by 2 bases, with 13 bases between. The CDR3 has 15 amino acids. The DNA for the CDR3 is TGCGCCAGCAGCCACAATCCGGGACCTCAAGAGACCCAGTACTTC. Its protein is CASSHNPGPQETQYF.

The chain recombines TRBV20-1 with TRBJ2-1, with 12 bases matching TRBD2. The CDR3 runs 15 residues. CDR1 and CDR2 from the germline V gene are DFQATT and SNEGSKA (reference sequence). V lost 7 bases to trimming and J lost 5 bases; unmatched junction nucleotides: 9. CDR3 sequence: CSVDRRLAGDNEQFF. The CDR3 coding sequence is TGCAGTGTCGATCGGAGACTAGCGGGGGACAATGAGCAGTTCTTC.

The rearrangement uses TRBV20-1 and TRBJ2-7; 10 bases map to TRBD2. The J call is in doubt because the DNA end fits TRBJ2-5 better. Per the germline V gene, CDR1 is DFQATT and CDR2 is SNEGSKA (reference sequence). The CDR3 runs to 15 residues. The CDR3 sequence is CSARVRTSGVETQYF. DNA of the CDR3: TGCAGTGCTAGAGTGCGGACTAGCGGTGTTGAGACCCAGTACTTC.

The CDR3 sequence is CSARVAFGQGLAGASSYEQYF. For the CDR3, the DNA is TGCAGTGCTAGAGTTGCTTTCGGTCAGGGACTAGCGGGCGCTAGCTCCTACGAGCAGTACTTC. The chain combines TRBV20-1 with TRBJ2-7, with 12 bases matching TRBD2. The V gene end was trimmed by 1 base and the J gene end by 0 bases; junction bases not matched to a gene: 19. Per germline, CDR1 DFQATT and CDR2 SNEGSKA (reference sequence). The CDR3 runs 21 residues.

The chain's CDR3 is CSVGPGQGNTEAFF. The CDR3 DNA reads TGCAGCGTTGGGCCGGGACAGGGGAACACTGAAGCTTTCTTT. The rearrangement uses TRBV29-1 and TRBJ1-1; 9 bases match TRBD1. The length of the CDR3 is 14 residues. The trim removed 4 bases at V and 1 base at J, leaving 4 bases unmatched. From germline, CDR1 is SQVTM and CDR2 ANQGSEA. The full variable domain, with the rest looked up from reference TRBV29-1 and TRBJ1-1, is SAVISQKPSRDICQRGTSLTIQCQVDSQVTMMFWYRQQPGQSLTLIATANQGSEATYESGFVIDKFPISRPNLTFSTLTVSNMSPEDSSIYLCSVGPGQGNTEAFFGQGTRLTVV.

This rearrangement joins TRBV13 to TRBJ1-2, with D perhaps matching TRBD1 (5 bases). V lost 3 bases, J lost 4 bases, and 12 bases lay in between. Germline V gene data show CDR1 as PRHDT and CDR2 as FYEKMQ (reference sequence). CDR3 size: 14 residues. CDR3 residues: CASSFSGIGYGYTF. The CDR3 DNA is TGTGCCAGCAGCTTTTCAGGGATAGGCTATGGCTACACCTTC.

The chain is built from TRBV27 and TRBJ2-1, with 8 bases matching TRBD1. Germline V gives CDR1 MNHEY, CDR2 SMNVEV (reference sequence). V lost 6 bases, J lost 2 bases, and 9 bases stayed unmatched. This CDR3 region has 16 residues. The CDR3 nucleotides read TGTGCCAGCAGGCCGGGGAGGACAGGGCCCTACAATGAGCAGTTCTTC. Protein sequence: CASRPGRTGPYNEQFF.

This clonotype has just a few counts. The rearrangement uses TRBV12-3 or TRBV12-4 and TRBJ1-2; no clear D gene. V lost 5 bases to trimming and J lost 12 bases, with 7 bases between them. This CDR3 has 9 amino acids. DNA of the CDR3: TGTGCCAGCAGTAGCCCTCACACCTTC. This encodes CASSSPHTF.

CDR3 protein: CASSVSGGMGNEQFF. The CDR3 DNA reads as TGTGCCAGCAGCGTGAGCGGGGGGATGGGCAATGAGCAGTTCTTC. The chain links TRBV7-2 to TRBJ2-1; 9 bases align to TRBD2. V lost 5 bases to trimming and J lost 6 bases; unmatched junction nucleotides: 8. Germline V lookup: CDR1 SGHTA, CDR2 FQGNSA. CDR3 size: 15 residues.